The text below deals with one TCR beta chain. Its target is not known. This sample was included in a study of long-term antiretroviral therapy in people with HIV. The immunoSEQ assay was v3.0, run at survey level. The method was immunoSEQ multiplex PCR; TCRdb's version includes in-frame clones alone and lacks a portion of them. The repertoire has thousands of clones, nearly 90% of them found once; the top ten carry about 4.1%. Researchers secured at least one pre-ART and at least two post-ART PBMC samples from each donor. Amounts of roughly 0.95-11 million cryopreserved PBMC were held in the samples before DNA extraction. Study-level findings and limits: The study lacked data on ART adherence, viral resistance or therapy changes. Repertoires from HIV showed CDR3 length ranges narrower than those of controls.

This clonotype was obtained from a woman aged 45-59 years with HIV. The material was unsorted PBMCs, obtained 0.3 years after starting antiretroviral therapy.

CDR3 region: CASSQAPTGLITEAFF. In nucleotides, the CDR3 is TGCGCCAGCAGCCAAGCACCGACAGGGTTAATCACTGAAGCTTTCTTT. J is TRBJ1-1 and V is TRBV4-3; 7 nucleotides align to TRBD1. CDR1 is LGHNA and CDR2 is YSLEER in the germline V gene. The V gene end was trimmed by 1 base and the J gene end by 4 bases; junction bases not matched to a gene: 9. The CDR3 loop spans 16 amino acids.